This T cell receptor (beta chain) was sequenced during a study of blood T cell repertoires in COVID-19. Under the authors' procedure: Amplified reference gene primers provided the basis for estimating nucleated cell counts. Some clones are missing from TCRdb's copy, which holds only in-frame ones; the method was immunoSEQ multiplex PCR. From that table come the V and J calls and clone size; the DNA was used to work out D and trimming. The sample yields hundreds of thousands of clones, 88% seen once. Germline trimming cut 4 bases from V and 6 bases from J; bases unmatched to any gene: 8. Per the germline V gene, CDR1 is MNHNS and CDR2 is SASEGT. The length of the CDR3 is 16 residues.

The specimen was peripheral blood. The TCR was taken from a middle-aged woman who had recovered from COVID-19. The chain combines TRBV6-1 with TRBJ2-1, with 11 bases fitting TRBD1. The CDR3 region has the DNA TGTGCCAGCAGTGGCCGGACAGGGGGCCTACGCAATGAGCAGTTCTTC. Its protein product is CASSGRTGGLRNEQFF.